Presented here are 30 T cell receptor beta chains from one specimen sequenced in a study of blood T cell repertoires in COVID-19. Here immunoSEQ multiplex PCR was the method, and the copy in TCRdb shows in-frame clones only, minus some. Here the sample spans under 100,000 clones, about 89% being singletons. Sequenced input: peripheral blood. Receptor source: a human donor in a cohort sampled during active COVID-19.

This chain links TRBV4-2 with TRBJ2-1; 10 positions agree with TRBD2. In germline, CDR1 is LGHNA, CDR2 YNFKEQ. Losses at the gene ends were 0 bases for V and 9 bases for J; bases not matched to a gene: 11. CDR3 length equals 17 residues. The DNA for the CDR3 is TGTGCCAGCAGCCAAGAATCGAGCGGGGGGGCGATTGGTGAGCAGTTCTTC. Its translation: CASSQESSGGAIGEQFF.

In its sample, this clone ranks as large. The rearrangement joins TRBV7-2 to TRBJ1-1, with 10 bases matching TRBD1. Looked up from germline, CDR1 is SGHTA and CDR2 is FQGNSA. The CDR3 contains 16 residues. The ends lost 5 bases at V and 7 bases at J; junction bases unmatched: 13. CDR3 protein: CASSRQTGGAGGEAFF. In DNA, the CDR3 is TGTGCCAGCAGCCGGCAGACAGGGGGCGCCGGGGGTGAAGCTTTCTTT.

The chain combines TRBV19 with TRBJ2-7; D is perhaps TRBD2 (5 bases). V was pared by 5 bases and J by 4 bases, with 9 bases between. This CDR3 region has 12 residues. Germline V gene lookup returns CDR1 LNHDA and CDR2 SQIVND (reference sequence). The CDR3 DNA follows: TGTGCCAGTAGTCCCTCGGGGTACGAGCAGTACTTC. Amino acid sequence: CASSPSGYEQYF.

The rearrangement joins TRBV28 to TRBJ2-3, with 8 bases identical to TRBD2. J was trimmed by 4 bases and V by 5 bases; bases with no gene match: 5. This CDR3 is built from 14 residues. The germline gives CDR1 MDHEN, CDR2 SYDVKM. In DNA form, the CDR3 reads TGTGCCAGCAGTCCTCCGGGGGGGCCAGATACGCAGTATTTT. Encoded protein: CASSPPGGPDTQYF.

This chain connects TRBV30 to TRBJ2-1; 9 positions match TRBD2. The CDR3 covers 13 residues. Germline V gene lookup returns CDR1 GTSNPN and CDR2 SVGIG (reference sequence). Trimming removed 4 bases from V and 8 bases from J; junction bases left unmatched: 6. CDR3 sequence reads: CAWTLAGGYEQFF. CDR3 nucleotide sequence: TGTGCCTGGACCTTGGCGGGGGGGTATGAGCAGTTCTTC.

The CDR3 nucleotides are TGTGCCACAAAGACAGGCCAACTAGACTATGGCTACACCTTC. Residues: CATKTGQLDYGYTF. V and J are TRBV10-3 and TRBJ1-2; D might be TRBD1 (6 bases). Germline V gene sequence: CDR1 ENHRY, CDR2 SYGVKD. Trimming took 10 bases from V and 3 from J, leaving 18 bases between them. The length of the CDR3 is 14 residues.

The chain joins TRBV3-1 (or the pseudogene TRBV3-2) to TRBJ1-1; 9 bases are a match to TRBD1. Germline V gene data show CDR1 as LGHDT and CDR2 as YNNKEL (reference sequence). The V and J ends lost 5 bases and 0 bases, in that order; junction bases with no gene match: 10. The CDR3 is 17 residues long. CDR3 nucleotide sequence: TGTGCCAGCAGCGAAGGGACAGGGACCTTTATGAACACTGAAGCTTTCTTT. Encoded protein: CASSEGTGTFMNTEAFF.

CDR3 region: CAWRTPDSYSNQPQHF. The CDR3 DNA sequence: TGTGCCTGGAGGACCCCGGACAGCTATAGCAATCAGCCCCAGCATTTT. This chain uses TRBV30 with TRBJ1-5, with D possibly being TRBD1 (6 bases). The V and J ends lost 3 bases and 0 bases respectively, with 15 bases between them. The CDR3 has 16 amino acids. CDR1 is GTSNPN, CDR2 SVGIG, per germline (reference sequence). Complete variable domain (other parts from reference TRBV30 and TRBJ1-5): SQTIHQWPATLVQPVGSPLSLECTVEGTSNPNLYWYRQAAGRGLQLLFYSVGIGQISSEVPQNLSASRPQDRQFILSSKKLLLSDSGFYLCAWRTPDSYSNQPQHFGDGTRLSIL.

J is TRBJ1-5 and V is TRBV5-1, with 9 bases identical to TRBD1. Germline CDR1 and CDR2: SGHRS and YFSETQ. Losses at the gene ends were 1 base for V and 1 base for J; bases not matched to a gene: 3. The CDR3 has 16 residues. CDR3 bases: TGCGCCAGCAGCTTGACAGGGGGCGCAAGCAATCAGCCCCAGCATTTT. Encoded protein: CASSLTGGASNQPQHF.

V is TRBV28 and J is TRBJ2-7; 7 nucleotides align to TRBD1. The CDR3 sequence is 14 residues long. Looked up from germline, CDR1 is MDHEN and CDR2 is SYDVKM. J lost 3 bases, V lost 5 bases, and 7 bases had no gene match. CDR3 protein: CASSLGGDVYEQYF. For the CDR3, the DNA is TGTGCCAGCAGTCTAGGGGGCGATGTCTACGAGCAGTACTTC.

This sequence joins TRBV30 and TRBJ1-4; tentatively, D is TRBD1 (5 bases). This CDR3 region has 13 residues. Looked up from germline, CDR1 is GTSNPN and CDR2 is SVGIG (reference sequence). The V gene lost 1 base and the J gene lost 8 bases, with 11 bases spanning the gap. The CDR3 region has the DNA TGTGCCTGGAGTGGACAGTTGATGGAAAAACTGTTTTTT. As protein: CAWSGQLMEKLFF.

The V call is TRBV27, the J call TRBJ1-5, with D possibly being TRBD1 (6 bases). Germline V lookup: CDR1 MNHEY, CDR2 SMNVEV (reference sequence). This CDR3 has 14 residues. V lost 3 bases to trimming and J lost 6 bases, with 12 bases between them. The CDR3 nucleotides are TGTGCCAGCAGTTTTGGGGGCGCCGGTCAGCCCCAGCATTTT. Protein: CASSFGGAGQPQHF.

The V call is TRBV30, the J call TRBJ2-3, with 11 bases identical to TRBD2. Per the germline V gene, CDR1 is GTSNPN and CDR2 is SVGIG (reference sequence). With V trimmed by 4 bases and J by 10 bases, 4 bases remained unmatched. The CDR3 is 12 amino acids. CDR3 coding DNA: TGTGCCTGGATGACTAGCGGGGTTTCGCAGTATTTT. Protein: CAWMTSGVSQYF.

The CDR3 here is CASSQGTGYGYTF. The CDR3 DNA follows: TGCGCCAGCAGCCAAGGTACCGGCTATGGCTACACCTTC. This chain uses TRBV4-3 with TRBJ1-2; D gene ambiguous. The CDR3 runs to 13 residues. Germline loops: CDR1 LGHNA, CDR2 YSLEER. V was pared by 1 base and J by 4 bases, with 7 bases between.

This sequence joins TRBV2 and TRBJ2-7; D possibly corresponds to TRBD2 (6 bases). Trimming took 6 bases from V and 2 from J, leaving 14 bases between them. This CDR3 has 14 residues. The V gene's germline CDR1 is SNHLY and CDR2 FYNNEI. CDR3 amino acids: CASSGEWGAYEQYF. CDR3 nucleotide sequence: TGTGCCAGCAGCGGTGAGTGGGGGGCCTACGAGCAGTACTTC.

The gene calls are TRBV3-1 (or the pseudogene TRBV3-2) and TRBJ2-7, with D tentatively TRBD1 (6 bases). CDR3 size: 15 residues. The germline V gene encodes CDR1 LGHDT and CDR2 YNNKEL (reference sequence). V was trimmed by 4 bases and J by 2 bases, leaving 15 bases between them. CDR3 nucleotides: TGTGCCAGCAGCCGCCGGGACACATCCCCCTACGAGCAGTACTTC. Its translation: CASSRRDTSPYEQYF.

This clone has only a few counts. This rearrangement joins TRBV6-5 to TRBJ2-7; 8 nucleotides match TRBD1. Per the germline V gene, CDR1 is MNHEY and CDR2 is SVGAGI. V lost 0 bases to trimming and J lost 3 bases; unmatched junction nucleotides: 4. The CDR3 sequence is 15 residues long. CDR3 coding DNA: TGTGCCAGCAGTTACTCTATAACAGGGGGCTACGAGCAGTACTTC. Amino acid sequence: CASSYSITGGYEQYF.

The chain carries TRBV18 and TRBJ1-1; D remains ambiguous. Germline loops: CDR1 KGHSH, CDR2 LQKENI. The CDR3 covers 14 residues. V was pared by 5 bases and J by 4 bases, with 14 bases between. DNA of the CDR3: TGTGCCAGCTCATCCCGGGCCGAGGGCACTGAAGCTTTCTTT. The encoded protein is CASSSRAEGTEAFF.

The chain joins TRBV27 to TRBJ2-3; possible D gene TRBD2, 5 bases. Germline assignment: CDR1 MNHEY and CDR2 SMNVEV (reference sequence). The CDR3 has 13 amino acids. The germline V and J ends were trimmed by 5 bases and 6 bases, with 12 bases remaining between them. The CDR3 nucleotides are TGTGCCAGCAGTCTCCGGGAATGGGATACGCAGTATTTT. Residues: CASSLREWDTQYF.

This clone is a singleton in its sample. The J gene is TRBJ2-1, the V gene TRBV3-1 (or the pseudogene TRBV3-2), with 9 bases aligning to TRBD1. The CDR3 has 17 residues. V gave up 3 bases and J gave up 6 bases; unmatched junction bases: 12. CDR1 LGHDT and CDR2 YNNKEL come from the germline V gene (reference sequence). CDR3 coding DNA: TGTGCCAGCAGCCACGGTACAGGGGGCGTATTACGCAATGAGCAGTTCTTC. Translating it yields CASSHGTGGVLRNEQFF.

CDR3 protein: CASSLSRTEAFF. The CDR3, as DNA: TGTGCCAGCAGCTTGAGCCGAACCGAAGCTTTCTTT. V usage is TRBV5-4 and J usage is TRBJ1-1; unclear D gene. There are 12 residues in the CDR3. Trimming pared 1 base from V and 8 bases from J, leaving 9 bases between. Germline values: CDR1 SGHNT, CDR2 YYREEE (reference sequence).

The chain joins TRBV7-9 to TRBJ2-3; a possible D gene is TRBD2 (6 bases). Germline V gene lookup returns CDR1 SEHNR and CDR2 FQNEAQ (reference sequence). V lost 4 bases and J lost 0, with 17 bases in between. There are 17 residues in the CDR3. The CDR3 loop reads CASSSLSGGRSTDTQYF. CDR3 bases: TGTGCCAGCAGCTCCCTGAGTGGGGGGAGAAGCACAGATACGCAGTATTTT. Full variable domain (remainder filled in from reference TRBV7-9 and TRBJ2-3): DTGVSQNPRHKITKRGQNVTFRCDPISEHNRLYWYRQTLGQGPEFLTYFQNEAQLEKSRLLSDRFSAERPKGSFSTLEIQRTEQGDSAMYLCASSSLSGGRSTDTQYFGPGTRLTVL.

This chain uses TRBV18 with TRBJ1-1, with D perhaps TRBD1 (6 bases). CDR3 length: 14 residues. The germline V and J ends were trimmed by 0 bases and 7 bases, with 12 bases remaining between them. In germline, CDR1 is KGHSH, CDR2 LQKENI. CDR3 sequence (DNA): TGTGCCAGCTCACCACCCCCACAGGGTAGTGAAGCTTTCTTT. This encodes CASSPPPQGSEAFF.

This clone has a handful of counts. The chain couples TRBV19 to TRBJ2-7, with D perhaps TRBD2 (5 bases). Looked up from germline, CDR1 is LNHDA and CDR2 is SQIVND (reference sequence). Trimming cost V 1 base and J 0 bases, with 7 bases left between them. The CDR3 is 14 amino acids. CDR3 DNA: TGTGCCAGTAGTATAGCTGGAGGCTCCTACGAGCAGTACTTC. It encodes CASSIAGGSYEQYF. The whole variable domain, remainder taken from reference TRBV19 and TRBJ2-7, is DGGITQSPKYLFRKEGQNVTLSCEQNLNHDAMYWYRQDPGQGLRLIYYSQIVNDFQKGDIAEGYSVSREKKESFPLTVTSAQKNPTAFYLCASSIAGGSYEQYFGPGTRLTVT.

V is TRBV19 and J is TRBJ2-1; 7 bases are a match to TRBD1. J was trimmed by 7 bases and V by 6 bases; bases with no gene match: 15. CDR1 and CDR2 (germline): LNHDA, SQIVND (reference sequence). This CDR3 has 16 residues. CDR3 region: CASSPLGGPTGNEQFF. In DNA, the CDR3 is TGTGCCAGTAGCCCTCTAGGGGGCCCGACCGGAAATGAGCAGTTCTTC.

This clone has just one count. V usage is TRBV3-1 (or the pseudogene TRBV3-2) and J usage is TRBJ2-3; 15 bases line up with TRBD2. This CDR3 is built from 20 residues. The V gene's germline CDR1 is LGHDT and CDR2 YNNKEL (reference sequence). Germline trimming cut 8 bases from V and 5 bases from J; bases unmatched to any gene: 20. The CDR3 is CASHLKRKRTSGGVVDTQYF. For the CDR3, the DNA is TGTGCCAGCCACCTCAAACGCAAACGGACTAGCGGGGGGGTGGTAGATACGCAGTATTTT.

The chain recombines TRBV7-9 with TRBJ1-5; 11 bases are a match to TRBD1. CDR3 length equals 17 residues. V lost 0 bases to trimming and J lost 5 bases; unmatched junction nucleotides: 6. Germline V gene sequence: CDR1 SEHNR, CDR2 FQNEAQ (reference sequence). CDR3 region: CASSLAAGTGGDQPQHF. The CDR3 nucleotides are TGTGCCAGCAGCTTAGCAGCCGGGACAGGGGGGGATCAGCCCCAGCATTTT.

The chain links TRBV4-1 to TRBJ2-3; the D gene is possibly TRBD2 (5 bases). The CDR3 is 14 residues long. Deletions cut 1 base from V and 2 bases from J, with 7 bases between. Germline-derived CDR1 and CDR2 are MGHRA and YSYEKL. As DNA, the CDR3 is TGCGCCAGCAGCCAAGTCGGGGTCACAGATACGCAGTATTTT. Its translation is CASSQVGVTDTQYF.

The chain has TRBV19 and TRBJ1-5; possible D gene TRBD1, 6 bases. The germline V gene encodes CDR1 LNHDA and CDR2 SQIVND (reference sequence). The V end lost 7 bases, the J end lost 3 bases, and 16 bases lay between the germline ends. CDR3 length: 15 amino acids. CDR3 protein: CASNWGGGFNQPQHF. CDR3 coding DNA: TGTGCCAGTAATTGGGGAGGGGGGTTCAATCAGCCCCAGCATTTT.

The chain combines TRBV2 with TRBJ2-3, with TRBD2 identical over 9 bases. J was trimmed by 3 bases and V by 7 bases; bases with no gene match: 8. This CDR3 has 15 amino acids. Germline CDR1 is SNHLY and CDR2 is FYNNEI. The CDR3: CASNLGLARTDTQYF. CDR3 bases: TGTGCCAGCAATCTGGGACTAGCCAGGACAGATACGCAGTATTTT. The full variable domain, its missing parts supplied by reference TRBV2 and TRBJ2-3, is EPEVTQTPSHQVTQMGQEVILRCVPISNHLYFYWYRQILGQKVEFLVSFYNNEISEKSEIFDDQFSVERPDGSNFTLKIRSTKLEDSAMYFCASNLGLARTDTQYFGPGTRLTVL.